A single sample gave rise to the 22 T cell receptor beta chains below, sequenced in a study of CD8+ T cells in alopecia areata. Following RNA extraction, reverse transcription yielded cDNA that acted as the sequencing template. Measured with immunoSEQ multiplex PCR; TCRdb has only the in-frame clones, and not every one. The table lists some 200,000 clones, around 60% of them singletons, with 14% to 15% in the top ten. This specimen was CD4+ T cells sorted from blood, taken at week 0. The origin of the receptors is a human donor with alopecia areata.

The V and J genes are TRBV11-3 and TRBJ1-1; 9 bases match TRBD1. Germline CDR1 SGHNT, CDR2 YENEEA. The junction had 8 bases not matched to a gene; V was cut back by 8 bases and J by 7 bases. This CDR3 has 13 residues. The CDR3 is CASLLRQGVEAFF. In DNA, the CDR3 is TGTGCCAGCCTTCTTCGACAGGGGGTTGAAGCTTTCTTT. Full variable domain (missing parts from reference TRBV11-3 and TRBJ1-1): EAGVVQSPRYKIIEKKQPVAFWCNPISGHNTLYWYLQNLGQGPELLIRYENEEAVDDSQLPKDRFSAERLKGVDSTLKIQPAELGDSAVYLCASLLRQGVEAFFGQGTRLTVV.

This clone has a handful of counts. The chain employs TRBV9 and TRBJ1-5; D gene ambiguous. This CDR3 spans 13 amino acids. Per the germline V gene, CDR1 is SGDLS and CDR2 is YYNGEE. V lost 2 bases, J lost 5 bases, and 8 bases lay in between. CDR3 protein: CASSVGIHQPQHF. The CDR3 DNA follows: TGTGCCAGCAGCGTGGGGATCCATCAGCCCCAGCATTTT. The whole variable domain, remainder taken from reference TRBV9 and TRBJ1-5, is DSGVTQTPKHLITATGQRVTLRCSPRSGDLSVYWYQQSLDQGLQFLIQYYNGEERAKGNILERFSAQQFPDLHSELNLSSLELGDSALYFCASSVGIHQPQHFGDGTRLSIL.

The V and J genes are TRBV11-2 and TRBJ2-3, with D possibly matching TRBD1 (5 bases). Looked up from germline, CDR1 is SGHAT and CDR2 is FQNNGV. This CDR3 spans 14 amino acids. Trimming removed 3 bases at V and 2 bases at J, with 9 bases between. CDR3 nucleotide sequence: TGTGCCAGCAGCTTCATGACAGACACAGATACGCAGTATTTT. Its translation is CASSFMTDTDTQYF.

This chain connects TRBV6-5 to TRBJ1-5; possibly TRBD1 for D (6 bases). The CDR3 covers 15 residues. Per the germline V gene, CDR1 is MNHEY and CDR2 is SVGAGI. The ends were cut back, 6 bases at V and 0 bases at J, with 12 bases in the middle. Here the CDR3 DNA reads TGTGCCAGCAGACCAGGGGTGAATAGCAATCAGCCCCAGCATTTT. It codes for CASRPGVNSNQPQHF.

This clone appeared a few times. The J gene is TRBJ2-2, the V gene TRBV5-1; tentatively, D is TRBD2 (5 bases). Trimming stripped 4 bases from V and 0 bases from J, with 10 bases between. Germline lookup yields CDR1 SGHRS and CDR2 YFSETQ. The CDR3 covers 15 residues. The CDR3 loop reads CASSPRAANTGELFF. CDR3 sequence (DNA): TGCGCCAGCAGCCCGAGGGCAGCGAACACCGGGGAGCTGTTTTTT. The complete variable domain, with remaining parts taken from reference TRBV5-1 and TRBJ2-2, reads KAGVTQTPRYLIKTRGQQVTLSCSPISGHRSVSWYQQTPGQGLQFLFEYFSETQRNKGNFPGRFSGRQFSNSRSEMNVSTLELGDSALYLCASSPRAANTGELFFGEGSRLTVL.

The chain uses TRBV2 and TRBJ2-7; 7 nucleotides agree with TRBD1. The CDR3 consists of 14 residues. V lost 4 bases and J lost 6; bases outside the gene matches: 9. Germline CDR1 SNHLY, CDR2 FYNNEI. CDR3 protein: CASSGVTGFSEQYF. For the CDR3, the DNA is TGTGCCAGCAGTGGTGTGACAGGGTTCAGCGAGCAGTACTTC.

The chain is built from TRBV4-2 and TRBJ1-5; D perhaps matches TRBD1 (6 bases). Germline CDR1 reads LGHNA; CDR2 reads YNFKEQ. With 0 bases removed from V and 1 base from J, the gap between germline ends came to 7 bases. This CDR3 has 15 residues. CDR3 amino acids: CASSQDQGSNQPQHF. CDR3 DNA sequence: TGTGCCAGCAGCCAAGATCAGGGGAGCAATCAGCCCCAGCATTTT.

The rearrangement links TRBV29-1 to TRBJ1-5; D perhaps matches TRBD1 (5 bases). The CDR3 runs to 15 residues. Between the trimmed V and J ends, which lost 6 bases and 2 bases, there was a span of 17 bases. CDR1 is SQVTM and CDR2 is ANQGSEA in the germline V gene. CDR3 sequence (DNA): TGCAGCGTAGTCGTTCAGGGTGGTGGCAATCAGCCCCAGCATTTT. The encoded protein is CSVVVQGGGNQPQHF.

The chain carries TRBV6-5 and TRBJ2-3; 7 positions match TRBD1. Germline CDR1 is MNHEY and CDR2 is SVGAGI. CDR3 length: 11 residues. With V trimmed by 8 bases and J by 11 bases, 7 bases remained unmatched. CDR3 DNA sequence: TGTGCCAGCCGGACAGGCCGGTTGCAGTATTTT. It codes for CASRTGRLQYF.

This clone was seen a single time. Other DNA sequences of this sample code for an identical CDR3. The CDR3 DNA follows: TGCGCCAGCAGCTTGACAGGGAGCTCCTACAATGAGCAGTTCTTC. Translating it yields CASSLTGSSYNEQFF. This chain links TRBV5-1 with TRBJ2-1, with D tentatively TRBD1 (6 bases). V gave up 1 base and J gave up 0 bases, with 8 bases separating them. CDR1 and CDR2 (germline): SGHRS, YFSETQ. CDR3 length: 15 amino acids.

The V call is TRBV5-4, the J call TRBJ1-6; 7 nucleotides match TRBD1. The CDR3 is 15 residues long. V was clipped by 0 bases and J by 8 bases; unmatched bases: 5. Germline V lookup: CDR1 SGHNT, CDR2 YYREEE (reference sequence). The CDR3 spells CASSLDRGNYSPLHF. CDR3 sequence (DNA): TGTGCCAGCAGCTTGGACAGGGGAAATTATTCACCCCTCCACTTT.

The chain links TRBV4-1 to TRBJ1-5, with 8 bases that match TRBD1. CDR1 and CDR2 (germline): MGHRA, YSYEKL. The J segment lost 8 bases and the V segment lost 4 bases, leaving 7 bases of the junction unmatched. The CDR3 has 14 residues. CDR3 sequence: CASSLQGATKPQHF. The CDR3 bases are TGCGCCAGCAGCCTCCAGGGGGCCACCAAGCCCCAGCATTTT.

The chain has TRBV30 and TRBJ1-1; D is uncertain. The CDR3 sequence is 13 residues long. Germline CDR1 is GTSNPN and CDR2 is SVGIG (reference sequence). The V end lost 7 bases, the J end lost 3 bases, and 15 bases lay between the germline ends. CDR3 sequence reads: CAYRRTKHTEAFF. As DNA, the CDR3 is TGTGCCTATCGGCGGACGAAGCACACTGAAGCTTTCTTT.

The V gene is TRBV30, the J gene TRBJ2-3; 8 bases line up with TRBD1. With V trimmed by 7 bases and J by 0 bases, 3 bases remained unmatched. Germline assignment: CDR1 GTSNPN and CDR2 SVGIG (reference sequence). The CDR3 loop spans 13 amino acids. The DNA for the CDR3 is TGTGCCTCGGGACAGGAGAGCACAGATACGCAGTATTTT. It yields the protein CASGQESTDTQYF.

The CDR3 DNA follows: TGCAGCGTTGGAAACGGGGGGCCGTTGGATACGCAGTATTTT. As protein: CSVGNGGPLDTQYF. The chain has TRBV29-1 and TRBJ2-3; D is perhaps TRBD2 (7 bases). V dropped 4 bases and J dropped 6 bases, with 17 bases sitting between them. The germline V gene has CDR1 SQVTM and CDR2 ANQGSEA. This CDR3 is built from 14 residues.

A few counts support this clone. J is TRBJ1-4 and V is TRBV7-2, with D possibly matching TRBD1 (5 bases). Germline assignment: CDR1 SGHTA and CDR2 FQGNSA. The CDR3 covers 14 residues. Trimming cost V 5 bases and J 11 bases, with 18 bases left between them. CDR3 region: CASSLRDGMRKLFF. In DNA, the CDR3 is TGTGCCAGCAGCCTCAGGGACGGAATGAGGAAACTGTTTTTT.

Of note for this clone: Other DNA sequences of this sample code for an identical CDR3. This CDR3 is CAWSVGGYEQYF. In DNA, the CDR3 is TGTGCCTGGAGTGTGGGAGGCTACGAGCAGTACTTC. This chain uses TRBV30 with TRBJ2-7; D is perhaps TRBD2 (6 bases). CDR1 and CDR2 from the germline V gene are GTSNPN and SVGIG (reference sequence). The CDR3 has 12 amino acids. V was cut by 0 bases and J by 3 bases, with 6 bases left in between. The complete variable domain, with remaining parts taken from reference TRBV30 and TRBJ2-7, reads SQTIHQWPATLVQPVGSPLSLECTVEGTSNPNLYWYRQAAGRGLQLLFYSVGIGQISSEVPQNLSASRPQDRQFILSSKKLLLSDSGFYLCAWSVGGYEQYFGPGTRLTVT.

The J gene is TRBJ1-2, the V gene TRBV30, with 8 bases identical to TRBD1. Germline CDR1 is GTSNPN and CDR2 is SVGIG (reference sequence). V shed 0 bases and J 5 bases; nucleotides not matched to a gene: 14. The CDR3 covers 17 residues. This chain's CDR3 is CAWSVKDGQGHLYGYTF. The CDR3 nucleotides read TGTGCCTGGAGTGTAAAGGATGGACAGGGTCACCTGTATGGCTACACCTTC.

The chain links TRBV30 to TRBJ2-3, with TRBD2 identical over 9 bases. J lost 2 bases, V lost 3 bases, and 6 bases had no gene match. Germline-derived CDR1 and CDR2 are GTSNPN and SVGIG (reference sequence). The CDR3 is 15 amino acids. The CDR3 protein is CAWSEGLANTDTQYF. The DNA of the CDR3 is TGTGCCTGGAGCGAAGGACTAGCGAACACAGATACGCAGTATTTT.

DNA of the CDR3: TGTGCCAGCAGTGAATGGACAGGGGTTATGAACTATGGCTACACCTTC. Translation gives CASSEWTGVMNYGYTF. The chain carries TRBV2 and TRBJ1-2; TRBD1 agrees at 9 bases. The CDR3 has 16 residues. V dropped 2 bases and J dropped 2; count of bases not matched to a gene: 6. Germline V gene data show CDR1 as SNHLY and CDR2 as FYNNEI.

This chain's CDR3 is CAWSRGQGSGYTF. CDR3 DNA: TGTGCCTGGAGCCGCGGCCAGGGCAGTGGCTACACCTTC. The chain combines TRBV30 with TRBJ1-2; tentative D call: TRBD1 (5 bases). Germline V gives CDR1 GTSNPN, CDR2 SVGIG (reference sequence). V was pared by 3 bases and J by 7 bases, with 15 bases between. This CDR3 has 13 residues.

A remark on this clone: The sample carries other DNA sequences with the same CDR3. The V gene is TRBV30, the J gene TRBJ1-6; a possible D gene is TRBD1 (5 bases). The CDR3 contains 13 residues. Germline CDR1 reads GTSNPN; CDR2 reads SVGIG (reference sequence). The V and J ends lost 1 base and 8 bases respectively, with 9 bases between them. The CDR3 loop reads CAWSGGRDSPLHF. Written as DNA, the CDR3 is TGTGCCTGGAGTGGGGGCCGCGATTCACCCCTCCACTTT.